What follows are 6 T cell receptor beta chains derived from one specimen sequenced in a study of CD8 T cells in ankylosing spondylitis. TCRdb re-derived calls from the 5' RACE reads in MiXCR, one entry per CDR3 protein. The profile covers around 220,000 distinct CDR3 sequences, with about 10% appearing a single time and over 20% taken by the ten largest. Sample: blood, either unsorted or a sorted T cell fraction (not recorded which). These receptors came from a male donor with ankylosing spondylitis or in good health (not recorded which).

This clonotype was observed many times. The rearrangement links TRBV7-3 to TRBJ1-2; D gene unclear. With 2 bases removed from V and 6 bases from J, the gap between germline ends came to 10 bases. The CDR3 spans 13 residues. Per germline, CDR1 SGHTA and CDR2 FQGTGA. The CDR3 region is CASSLGPGDGYTF. CDR3 in DNA: TGTGCCAGCAGCTTAGGTCCAGGAGATGGCTACACCTTC.

The sample holds many counts of this clonotype. The V gene is TRBV20-1, the J gene TRBJ1-2; D is perhaps TRBD1 (5 bases). CDR3 size: 17 residues. CDR1 and CDR2 (germline): DFQATT, SNEGSKA (reference sequence). The V gene lost 0 bases and the J gene lost 6 bases, with 23 bases spanning the gap. The CDR3, as DNA: TGCAGTGCTAGAGAGGGGGGAGGCGTCCCGAGTGGGGATGGCTACACCTTC. It codes for CSAREGGGVPSGDGYTF.

This clonotype has only a few counts. J is TRBJ2-5 and V is TRBV3-1; D remains ambiguous. CDR1 LGHDT and CDR2 YNNKEL come from the germline V gene (reference sequence). The V end was cut by 2 bases, the J end by 3 bases, with 4 bases between. The length of the CDR3 is 12 residues. The CDR3 reads CASSQTKETQYF. DNA for the CDR3: TGTGCCAGCAGCCAAACTAAAGAGACCCAGTACTTC.

Concerning this clonotype itself: A much more abundant neighbour one base away suggests this may be a read error. The J gene is TRBJ2-7, the V gene TRBV6-2 or TRBV6-3, with D hard to call. The germline V gene encodes CDR1 MNHEY and CDR2 SVGEGT. The CDR3 is 12 residues long. CDR3 loop: CAGSYVAHEQYF. CDR3 bases: TGTGCCGGCAGTTATGTAGCCCACGAGCAGTACTTC.

This clonotype turned up a few times. The chain recombines TRBV7-2 with TRBJ2-7; 7 nucleotides align to TRBD2. Losses at the gene ends were 0 bases for V and 1 base for J; bases not matched to a gene: 3. The germline gives CDR1 SGHTA, CDR2 FQGNSA. This CDR3 comprises 15 residues. CDR3 residues: CASSLAVGGSYEQYF. The CDR3 DNA sequence: TGTGCCAGCAGCTTAGCGGTGGGGGGGTCCTACGAGCAGTACTTC.

The chain is built from TRBV12-3 or TRBV12-4 and TRBJ1-2; D unclear. Trimming removed 4 bases at V and 6 bases at J, with 18 bases between. This CDR3 has 15 amino acids. The CDR3 DNA sequence: TGTGCCAGCAGTTACGGCGCCAATGTGAACGATGGCTACACCTTC. This sequence encodes CASSYGANVNDGYTF.